This record concerns one T cell receptor beta chain sequence. The sample belongs to a study of OX40 agonist ivuxolimab in advanced cancers. Study context: Ivuxolimab was administered intravenously to patients at 0.01 to 10 mg/kg every 2 weeks.

The method was immunoSEQ multiplex PCR; TCRdb's version includes in-frame clones alone and lacks a portion of them. This table holds some 86,000 clones, roughly 94% found once. The CDR3 spans 14 residues. CDR1 is SGHRS and CDR2 is YFSETQ in the germline V gene. Germline trimming cut 3 bases from V and 2 bases from J; bases unmatched to any gene: 3. V usage is TRBV5-1 and J usage is TRBJ2-3; 7 bases fit TRBD1. The material sequenced was CD4+ or CD8+ T cells sorted from blood, taken in a trial of the OX40 agonist ivuxolimab. This TCR derives from an adult with an advanced solid tumor such as melanoma, head and neck, liver or kidney cancer. The CDR3, as DNA: TGCGCCAGCAGCTGGGACAGCTTCACAGATACGCAGTATTTT. It is translated as CASSWDSFTDTQYF.